The 28 T cell receptor beta chains in this list originate from one sample, sequenced in a study of blood T cells in healthy people across ages. Through a sample-barcoded 5' primer and a J-beta primer mix, a second PCR was run for about 6 to 11 cycles. TCRdb re-analysed the 5' RACE reads in MiXCR, keeping a single row per CDR3 protein. Of approximately 810,000 distinct CDR3 sequences in the sample, under 35% were seen once. The specimen was blood. These receptors were collected from a woman aged 80 or over in good health.

For this clonotype: A much larger clone lies a single base off, so this may be a read error. The rearrangement joins TRBV25-1 to TRBJ2-5; D is unresolved. This CDR3 spans 12 amino acids. Per the germline V gene, CDR1 is MGHDK and CDR2 is SYGVNS. The V end was cut by 2 bases, the J end by 11 bases, with 12 bases between. CDR3 sequence: CASSEPPDEQYF. For the CDR3, the DNA is TGTGCCAGCAGTGAACCCCCGGATGAGCAGTACTTC. Full variable domain (remainder filled in from reference TRBV25-1 and TRBJ2-5): EADIYQTPRYLVIGTGKKITLECSQTMGHDKMYWYQQDPGMELHLIHYSYGVNSTEKGDLSSESTVSRIRTEHFPLTLESARPSHTSQYLCASSEPPDEQYFGPGTRLLVL.

The table lists this clonotype with many counts. The rearrangement joins TRBV5-1 to TRBJ2-5; TRBD2 is a possible D gene (6 bases). Germline V CDR1 and CDR2: SGHRS, YFSETQ. The CDR3 extends over 14 amino acids. V shed 4 bases and J shed 3 bases, with 13 bases lying between them. The chain's CDR3 is CASSPGTSEETQYF. As DNA, the CDR3 is TGCGCCAGCAGCCCCGGGACTTCGGAAGAGACCCAGTACTTC. Based on the CDR3 plus reference TRBV5-1 and TRBJ2-5, the full variable domain is KAGVTQTPRYLIKTRGQQVTLSCSPISGHRSVSWYQQTPGQGLQFLFEYFSETQRNKGNFPGRFSGRQFSNSRSEMNVSTLELGDSALYLCASSPGTSEETQYFGPGTRLLVL.

Comments on this clonotype: A much larger clonotype is one base distant, so this may be a read error. The gene calls are TRBV7-9 and TRBJ2-1; D gene ambiguous. This CDR3 region has 12 residues. The germline V gene has CDR1 SEHNR and CDR2 FQNEAQ (reference sequence). V was shortened by 1 base and J by 10 bases, with 8 bases between the two germline ends. CDR3 sequence reads: CASSLEAAEQFF. DNA for the CDR3: TGTGCCAGCAGCTTAGAAGCAGCAGAGCAGTTCTTC. The full variable domain, its missing parts supplied by reference TRBV7-9 and TRBJ2-1, is DTGVSQNPRHKITKRGQNVTFRCDPISEHNRLYWYRQTLGQGPEFLTYFQNEAQLEKSRLLSDRFSAERPKGSFSTLEIQRTEQGDSAMYLCASSLEAAEQFFGPGTRLTVL.

This clonotype was counted a single time. One end of the junction varies from germline; a read error may be responsible. The V call is TRBV20-1, the J call TRBJ2-1; D possibly corresponds to TRBD1 (6 bases). This CDR3 contains 14 residues. CDR1 is DFQATT, CDR2 SNEGSKA, per germline (reference sequence). DNA of the CDR3: TGCAGTGCACACAGGGATAGCTCCTACAATGAGCGGTTCTTC. Protein product: CSAHRDSSYNERFF.

This clonotype was seen repeatedly, ten times or more. The V call is TRBV9, the J call TRBJ2-3; no clear D gene. Trimming took 0 bases from V and 3 from J, leaving 20 bases between them. The germline V gene has CDR1 SGDLS and CDR2 YYNGEE. The CDR3 is made up of 18 amino acids. The CDR3 DNA follows: TGTGCCAGCAGCGTAGGGCGAAGGGTTCGGCAGATTACAGATACGCAGTATTTT. It is translated as CASSVGRRVRQITDTQYF.

The rearrangement uses TRBV12-3 or TRBV12-4 and TRBJ1-2; D remains ambiguous. V was clipped by 6 bases and J by 2 bases, with 13 bases between them. The CDR3 runs to 14 residues. The CDR3 coding sequence is TGTGCCAGCAGCTTATGGGTAGAAAACTATGGCTACACCTTC. Protein sequence: CASSLWVENYGYTF.

The V gene is TRBV7-6, the J gene TRBJ1-2, with a tentative D call TRBD1 (6 bases). Trimming pared 1 base from V and 5 bases from J, leaving 20 bases between. This CDR3 region has 17 residues. Looked up from germline, CDR1 is SGHVS and CDR2 is FNYEAQ. CDR3: CASSLEGGRGGSYGYTF. In DNA, the CDR3 is TGTGCCAGCAGCTTAGAGGGAGGCAGGGGAGGCTCTTATGGCTACACCTTC.

This chain uses TRBV7-2 with TRBJ1-5; D may be TRBD1 (5 bases). The CDR3 covers 15 residues. Germline CDR1 SGHTA, CDR2 FQGNSA. V shed 4 bases and J shed 7 bases, with 17 bases lying between them. CDR3 protein: CASSSNRGAGQPQHF. CDR3 bases: TGTGCCAGCAGCTCAAACCGCGGGGCTGGGCAGCCCCAGCATTTT.

This chain links TRBV7-8 with TRBJ2-1; 8 bases map to TRBD2. The V segment lost 10 bases and the J segment 6 bases; nucleotides outside the gene matches: 11. CDR3 length: 14 amino acids. Looked up from germline, CDR1 is SGHVS and CDR2 is FQNEAQ. DNA of the CDR3: TGTGCCATCCGGGGGCGGGGGGTTGGCAATGAGCAGTTCTTC. Encoded protein: CAIRGRGVGNEQFF.

The rearrangement joins TRBV7-2 to TRBJ2-3, with D perhaps TRBD1 or TRBD2 (6 bases each). This CDR3 is built from 15 residues. The germline V gene has CDR1 SGHTA and CDR2 FQGNSA. Between the trimmed V and J ends, which lost 5 bases and 14 bases, there was a span of 26 bases. The CDR3 DNA sequence: TGTGCCAGCAGCCCAACCACGGGGGCTTATGAAAAACTGTATTTT. This translates into CASSPTTGAYEKLYF.

This clonotype has a count of ten or more. The chain links TRBV6-5 to TRBJ1-2; no clear D. Germline CDR1 is MNHEY and CDR2 is SVGAGI. CDR3 length: 15 amino acids. The V end lost 6 bases, the J end lost 0 bases, and 14 bases lay between the germline ends. DNA of the CDR3: TGTGCCAGCAGGGCTCCTCGATTTACTAACTATGGCTACACCTTC. This codes for CASRAPRFTNYGYTF.

The chain employs TRBV7-6 and TRBJ1-5, with unresolved D. CDR3 length: 14 residues. Trimming shortened V by 5 bases and J by 7 bases, and 15 bases separated the two germline ends. The germline V gene encodes CDR1 SGHVS and CDR2 FNYEAQ. CDR3 in amino acids: CASSPAIGEQPQHF. The DNA for the CDR3 is TGTGCCAGCAGCCCGGCAATAGGTGAGCAGCCCCAGCATTTT.

This clonotype was observed many times. The rearrangement joins TRBV25-1 to TRBJ2-5; possible D gene TRBD2, 5 bases. Germline values: CDR1 MGHDK, CDR2 SYGVNS. This CDR3 contains 12 residues. V was trimmed by 5 bases and J by 4 bases, leaving 8 bases between them. For the CDR3, the DNA is TGTGCCAGCAGTCCGGAGGTAGAGACCCAGTACTTC. Residues: CASSPEVETQYF.

This clonotype was seen only once. The J gene is TRBJ2-3, the V gene TRBV7-7, with a weak D call TRBD2 (6 bases). The germline CDR1 and CDR2 sequences are SSHAT and FNYEAQ (reference sequence). This CDR3 contains 13 residues. CDR3 region: CTSSLDGTDTQYF. CDR3 in DNA: TGTACTAGCAGCTTAGATGGGACAGATACGCAGTATTTT.

This sequence joins TRBV29-1 and TRBJ1-2; the match to TRBD1 covers 8 bases. The germline V gene encodes CDR1 SQVTM and CDR2 ANQGSEA. J was trimmed by 6 bases and V by 6 bases; bases with no gene match: 9. The CDR3 length is 13 residues. CDR3 residues: CSVDWTGRNGYTF. The CDR3 nucleotides are TGCAGCGTGGACTGGACAGGGAGAAATGGCTACACCTTC.

In this sample, this clonotype turned up many times. This sequence joins TRBV20-1 and TRBJ2-3; TRBD1 might be the D (6 bases). The CDR3 length is 13 residues. Germline CDR1 DFQATT, CDR2 SNEGSKA (reference sequence). Trimming shortened V by 6 bases and J by 5 bases, and 15 bases separated the two germline ends. In DNA form, the CDR3 reads TGCAGTGCCCCGGGACATGGCGTAGATACGCAGTATTTT. It translates to CSAPGHGVDTQYF.

The table lists this clonotype with many counts. The CDR3 sequence is CASSHNQGYGYTF. Here the CDR3 DNA reads TGTGCCAGCAGCCATAATCAGGGCTATGGCTACACCTTC. V and J are TRBV7-9 and TRBJ1-2; possibly TRBD1 for D (5 bases). With 5 bases removed from V and 4 bases from J, the gap between germline ends came to 11 bases. Germline CDR1 reads SEHNR; CDR2 reads FQNEAQ (reference sequence). The CDR3 consists of 13 residues.

The chain recombines TRBV5-6 with TRBJ1-6; tentative D call: TRBD1 (5 bases). The V and J ends lost 5 bases and 0 bases respectively, with 15 bases between them. Germline V gene data show CDR1 as SGHDT and CDR2 as YYEEEE. This CDR3 comprises 17 residues. CDR3 nucleotide sequence: TGTGCCAGCAGTTACAGGACCGCCAGCTCCTATAATTCACCCCTCCACTTT. It is translated as CASSYRTASSYNSPLHF.

Worth noting for this clonotype: Compared with germline, one end of the junction differs, possibly owing to a read error. The V and J genes are TRBV3-1 and TRBJ1-2; D is uncertain. This CDR3 spans 16 amino acids. Looked up from germline, CDR1 is LGHDT and CDR2 is YNNKEL (reference sequence). The CDR3 DNA sequence: TGTGCCAGCAGCCAAAGCCTGAGGGCCAATAACTATGGCCACACCTTC. It specifies CASSQSLRANNYGHTF.

V usage is TRBV20-1 and J usage is TRBJ1-2; the D gene is possibly TRBD1 (5 bases). V was pared by 5 bases and J by 3 bases, with 10 bases between. CDR3 size: 12 residues. CDR1 is DFQATT, CDR2 SNEGSKA, per germline (reference sequence). The CDR3 loop is CSAPQGYYGYTF. In DNA, the CDR3 is TGCAGTGCTCCCCAGGGATACTATGGCTACACCTTC.

This clonotype showed up just a few times. The gene calls are TRBV15 and TRBJ2-5, with TRBD2 identical over 8 bases. This CDR3 comprises 15 residues. The germline CDR1 and CDR2 sequences are LNHNV and YYDKDF (reference sequence). Trimming removed 0 bases from V and 4 bases from J; junction bases left unmatched: 4. The CDR3 loop reads CATSRDGGGPETQYF. CDR3 sequence (DNA): TGTGCCACCAGCAGAGATGGCGGGGGGCCAGAGACCCAGTACTTC.

There are many counts of this clonotype. This chain connects TRBV12-3 or TRBV12-4 to TRBJ2-7; TRBD2 matches at 10 bases. The length of the CDR3 is 15 residues. Trimming took 4 bases from V and 0 from J; bases not matched to a gene: 3. CDR3 in DNA: TGTGCCAGCAGTTCTACTAGCGGGGCCTCCTACGAGCAGTACTTC. It translates to CASSSTSGASYEQYF.

This clonotype was observed at least ten times. The V call is TRBV12-3 or TRBV12-4, the J call TRBJ2-4, with D hard to call. This CDR3 has 12 residues. V was shortened by 5 bases and J by 4 bases, with 6 bases between the two germline ends. The CDR3 spells CASSPEKNIQYF. DNA for the CDR3: TGTGCCAGCAGTCCCGAGAAAAACATTCAGTACTTC.

The CDR3 coding sequence is TGTGCCAGCAGCCCCGCGACAGGGAGAGTAGGGCAGCCCCAGCATTTT. Its protein is CASSPATGRVGQPQHF. The chain employs TRBV11-2 and TRBJ1-5, with TRBD1 identical over 7 bases. J was trimmed by 7 bases and V by 5 bases; bases with no gene match: 14. This CDR3 has 16 residues. Per germline, CDR1 SGHAT and CDR2 FQNNGV.

About this clonotype: A single base separates this from a much larger clone, so it may be a read error. The V call is TRBV6-1, the J call TRBJ2-3; 10 bases fit TRBD1. V lost 6 bases and J lost 14; bases outside the gene matches: 23. Looked up from germline, CDR1 is MNHNS and CDR2 is SASEGT. CDR3 length equals 17 residues. CDR3 amino acids: CASRSRDRGGANEKLYF. The CDR3 region has the DNA TGTGCCAGCAGATCCCGGGACAGGGGAGGAGCTAATGAAAAACTGTATTTT.

The chain has TRBV20-1 and TRBJ1-2, with 7 nucleotides matching TRBD1. Germline CDR1 is DFQATT and CDR2 is SNEGSKA (reference sequence). The CDR3 has 16 amino acids. The junction had 14 bases not matched to a gene; V was cut back by 3 bases and J by 4 bases. The CDR3, as DNA: TGCAGTGCTAGGGAAGTGGGACAGTTGGCCCCCTATGGCTACACCTTC. Its translation is CSAREVGQLAPYGYTF.

In this sample, this clonotype turned up many times. This chain connects TRBV12-3 or TRBV12-4 to TRBJ2-2; 10 nucleotides line up with TRBD2. There are 16 residues in the CDR3. V lost 3 bases, J lost 6 bases, and 7 bases stayed unmatched. CDR3 DNA sequence: TGTGCCAGCAGTTTTAGGACTAGCGGTCGGGCCGGGGAGCTGTTTTTT. Translated: CASSFRTSGRAGELFF.

At least ten counts were recorded for this clonotype. This may arise from a read error, as a much more abundant clone is one base away. The gene calls are TRBV20-1 and TRBJ2-7; no firm D call. CDR3 length: 14 amino acids. Germline CDR1 reads DFQATT; CDR2 reads SNEGSKA (reference sequence). Trimming removed 3 bases from V and 6 bases from J, with 18 bases in between. Here the CDR3 DNA reads TGCAGTGCTAGCCCGACCAGTTTTCATCTCGAGCAGTACTTC. Amino acids: CSASPTSFHLEQYF.